The source of this T cell receptor beta chain is a study of CD8 T cells in Susac syndrome. Notes on the study in general: An acknowledgment was made by the study that its TCR sequencing and HLA analysis involved relatively few individuals.

CD8+ and CD4+ T cells from blood underwent TCR beta sequencing. Healthy donors constituted the controls, which were matched for age and sex. About 0.5 to 1 ug RNA was reverse transcribed with random hexamers. A multiplex approach, immunoSEQ multiplex PCR, amplified TCR beta CDR3 across 54 Vbeta and 13 Jbeta. TCRdb re-called the immunoSEQ multiplex PCR reads through MiXCR, storing one row per CDR3 protein. The table includes more than 65,000 distinct CDR3 sequences, around 93% detected once. With respect to this clonotype: Its antigen is not identified.

V was cut by 0 bases and J by 0 bases, with 9 bases left in between. Germline CDR1 and CDR2: LGHNA and YSLEER. There are 16 residues in the CDR3. The chain links TRBV4-3 to TRBJ1-3; no reliable D call. The material sequenced was CD8+ T cells from PBMCs. This sequence was found in a human donor in good health. The CDR3 loop reads CASSQDSDFSGNTIYF. For the CDR3, the DNA is TGCGCCAGCAGCCAAGACTCCGATTTCTCTGGAAACACCATATATTTT.